A single sample is the source of the 22 T cell receptor beta chains below, sequenced in a study of response to subunit inactivated influenza vaccine. Via MiXCR, TCRdb re-called the RT-PCR reads, giving one row per CDR3 protein. The sample shows about 540,000 distinct CDR3 sequences, roughly 25% of them seen only once. Another study also made use of these data, one on T cells expressing NK-cell markers. That study adds: Libraries used 5'RACE template switching adding universal primer site and UMIs.

The material was CD4+ T cells sorted from PBMCs, obtained 11 to 12 days after vaccination. The source of these receptors is a man aged 50 or older who received an inactivated influenza vaccine.

This clonotype was found a few times. The chain links TRBV5-1 to TRBJ2-1; TRBD2 matches at 13 bases. Trimming cost V 5 bases and J 5 bases; bases outside gene matches: 4. CDR1 is SGHRS and CDR2 is YFSETQ in the germline V gene. CDR3 length: 15 residues. The CDR3 DNA sequence: TGCGCCAGCAGGGGGACTAGCGGGGTGAACAATGAGCAGTTCTTC. As protein: CASRGTSGVNNEQFF.

This clonotype occurred a few times. The chain recombines TRBV20-1 with TRBJ2-2; 9 bases align to TRBD1. The ends lost 5 bases at V and 5 bases at J; junction bases unmatched: 3. Germline V gene sequence: CDR1 DFQATT, CDR2 SNEGSKA (reference sequence). The CDR3 totals 13 residues. The CDR3 loop is CSASGQGTGELFF. The CDR3 DNA follows: TGCAGTGCTTCGGGACAGGGAACCGGGGAGCTGTTTTTT.

The chain has TRBV20-1 and TRBJ2-3; tentatively, D is TRBD2 (6 bases). Trimming stripped 6 bases from V and 4 bases from J, with 17 bases between. Germline values: CDR1 DFQATT, CDR2 SNEGSKA (reference sequence). The CDR3 sequence is 14 residues long. The CDR3 region is CSARLAGRADTQYF. The DNA for the CDR3 is TGCAGTGCCAGGTTGGCGGGAAGAGCAGATACGCAGTATTTT.

The chain is built from TRBV10-3 and TRBJ2-3, with 10 bases that match TRBD1. The CDR3 is made up of 15 amino acids. Germline V gene data show CDR1 as ENHRY and CDR2 as SYGVKD. V was pared by 3 bases and J by 3 bases, with 3 bases of the junction left unmatched. The CDR3 DNA sequence: TGTGCCATCAGTGAACTGGACAGGGGGACAGATACGCAGTATTTT. Translated, it gives CAISELDRGTDTQYF.

There are a few counts of this clonotype. CDR3 nucleotides: TGCAGCGTTGACCGTCGACTGGGGGACACTGAAGCTTTCTTT. Amino acid sequence: CSVDRRLGDTEAFF. This chain uses TRBV29-1 with TRBJ1-1; D might be TRBD1 (5 bases). Per germline, CDR1 SQVTM and CDR2 ANQGSEA. V lost 3 bases, J lost 3 bases, and 14 bases lay in between. The CDR3 extends over 14 amino acids.

This clonotype occurred a few times. This CDR3 reads CASSLAQDRGQQFF. For the CDR3, the DNA is TGTGCCAGCAGCTTAGCCCAGGACAGGGGACAGCAGTTCTTC. J is TRBJ2-1 and V is TRBV7-2, with 9 bases fitting TRBD1. This CDR3 has 14 residues. The ends lost 0 bases at V and 11 bases at J; junction bases unmatched: 5. Germline-derived CDR1 and CDR2 are SGHTA and FQGNSA.

Only a few counts were recorded for this clonotype. The rearrangement joins TRBV24-1 to TRBJ2-3; 8 bases match TRBD2. The trim removed 3 bases at V and 3 bases at J, leaving 4 bases unmatched. The CDR3 consists of 15 residues. The germline gives CDR1 KGHDR, CDR2 SFDVKD. CDR3 sequence reads: CATSDGGGMTDTQYF. DNA of the CDR3: TGTGCCACCAGTGATGGCGGGGGGATGACAGATACGCAGTATTTT.

There are a few counts of this clonotype. The CDR3 DNA follows: TGCAGTCTAATATCAGGGACAGGCCAAGAGACCCAGTACTTC. Amino acids: CSLISGTGQETQYF. The chain employs TRBV20-1 and TRBJ2-5, with 8 bases fitting TRBD1. Germline CDR1 reads DFQATT; CDR2 reads SNEGSKA (reference sequence). With 8 bases clipped from V and 1 base from J, the junction kept 9 bases outside the gene matches. The CDR3 spans 14 residues.

The chain links TRBV2 to TRBJ2-1; tentative D call: TRBD1 (6 bases). The ends were cut back, 6 bases at V and 4 bases at J, with 13 bases in the middle. CDR1 and CDR2 (germline): SNHLY, FYNNEI. The CDR3 extends over 14 amino acids. The CDR3 protein is CASRSQGGYNEQFF. CDR3 in DNA: TGTGCCAGCAGGTCACAGGGTGGGTACAATGAGCAGTTCTTC.

This clonotype was seen a single time. The V and J genes are TRBV2 and TRBJ1-4, with D uncertain. Trimming left V 7 bases short and J 2 bases short, with 17 bases between. There are 16 residues in the CDR3. Germline V gene sequence: CDR1 SNHLY, CDR2 FYNNEI. The CDR3 protein is CASIPGHLPTNEKLFF. The CDR3 DNA follows: TGTGCCAGCATTCCCGGGCATCTTCCGACTAATGAAAAACTGTTTTTT.

Only a few counts were recorded for this clonotype. The J gene is TRBJ2-5, the V gene TRBV11-2; 7 nucleotides align to TRBD1. Germline CDR1 reads SGHAT; CDR2 reads FQNNGV. The CDR3 consists of 15 residues. J was trimmed by 4 bases and V by 4 bases; bases with no gene match: 9. The CDR3 here is CASSSAGTVLETQYF. In nucleotides, the CDR3 is TGTGCCAGCAGCTCCGCCGGGACAGTGTTAGAGACCCAGTACTTC.

This sequence joins TRBV5-1 and TRBJ2-5; D is possibly TRBD1 (5 bases). Trimming removed 5 bases at V and 2 bases at J, with 16 bases between. The CDR3 spans 15 residues. Per the germline V gene, CDR1 is SGHRS and CDR2 is YFSETQ. Here the CDR3 reads CASSPLGQEQETQYF. The CDR3 nucleotides read TGCGCCAGCAGTCCCTTGGGGCAGGAACAAGAGACCCAGTACTTC.

The J gene is TRBJ1-4, the V gene TRBV5-5, with D maybe TRBD1 (5 bases). Germline loops: CDR1 SGHKS, CDR2 YYEKEE (reference sequence). The CDR3 has 14 residues. Trimming removed 3 bases from V and 2 bases from J, with 8 bases in between. As DNA, the CDR3 is TGTGCCAGCAGCTCAGGGTTCACTAATGAAAAACTGTTTTTT. This gives the protein CASSSGFTNEKLFF.

This rearrangement joins TRBV28 to TRBJ2-1; 12 bases line up with TRBD2. The ends lost 7 bases at V and 6 bases at J; junction bases unmatched: 7. CDR3 size: 15 residues. Germline assignment: CDR1 MDHEN and CDR2 SYDVKM. CDR3 protein: CASKTSGRITNEQFF. The CDR3 DNA follows: TGTGCCAGCAAAACTAGCGGGAGGATAACCAATGAGCAGTTCTTC. Drawing the rest from reference TRBV28 and TRBJ2-1, the complete variable domain is DVKVTQSSRYLVKRTGEKVFLECVQDMDHENMFWYRQDPGLGLRLIYFSYDVKMKEKGDIPEGYSVSREKKERFSLILESASTNQTSMYLCASKTSGRITNEQFFGPGTRLTVL.

The chain has TRBV6-5 and TRBJ2-2, with 7 bases fitting TRBD2. The CDR3 loop spans 15 amino acids. Germline CDR1 reads MNHEY; CDR2 reads SVGAGI. Trimming took 4 bases from V and 1 from J; bases not matched to a gene: 3. In DNA form, the CDR3 reads TGTGCCAGCAGTTCCCGGGAGGTGAACACCGGGGAGCTGTTTTTT. Translated, it gives CASSSREVNTGELFF.

This clonotype was observed a handful of times. The chain links TRBV29-1 to TRBJ1-1; no reliable D call. CDR1 and CDR2 (germline): SQVTM, ANQGSEA. This CDR3 has 13 amino acids. V was cut by 4 bases and J by 0 bases, with 9 bases left in between. The CDR3 is CSVGETLNTEAFF. CDR3 nucleotide sequence: TGCAGCGTTGGGGAGACCTTGAACACTGAAGCTTTCTTT.

The rearrangement joins TRBV28 to TRBJ1-6, with a weak D call TRBD1 (5 bases). This CDR3 has 15 amino acids. Trimming left V 6 bases short and J 10 bases short, with 19 bases between. Germline V gives CDR1 MDHEN, CDR2 SYDVKM. The CDR3: CASRGRAMTTSPLHF. The CDR3 nucleotides are TGTGCCAGCAGGGGACGGGCCATGACTACATCACCCCTCCACTTT.

This clonotype was counted many times. V is TRBV2 and J is TRBJ1-4; 8 bases are a match to TRBD1. There are 14 residues in the CDR3. Trimming took 6 bases from V and 8 from J; bases not matched to a gene: 8. Germline assignment: CDR1 SNHLY and CDR2 FYNNEI. The CDR3 sequence: CASRDRVGSEKLFF. The CDR3 nucleotides are TGTGCCAGCAGGGACAGGGTGGGGTCCGAAAAACTGTTTTTT.

This clonotype was observed a handful of times. The chain carries TRBV10-3 and TRBJ1-5; D may be TRBD1 (6 bases). CDR3 length equals 15 residues. The V and J ends lost 0 bases and 7 bases respectively, with 13 bases between them. Germline CDR1 and CDR2: ENHRY and SYGVKD. The CDR3 loop reads CAISESNRGAQPQHF. CDR3 in DNA: TGTGCCATCAGTGAGTCGAATCGGGGGGCCCAGCCCCAGCATTTT.

The rearrangement joins TRBV12-3 or TRBV12-4 to TRBJ1-3; D not resolved. With 4 bases removed from V and 1 base from J, the gap between germline ends came to 14 bases. The CDR3 is made up of 16 amino acids. Written as DNA, the CDR3 is TGTGCCAGCAGTTCCCTCGCAGTCAGGTCTGGAAACACCATATATTTT. Amino acids: CASSSLAVRSGNTIYF.

The genes are TRBV5-1 and TRBJ2-5, with D possibly being TRBD2 (6 bases). Germline V gene data show CDR1 as SGHRS and CDR2 as YFSETQ. CDR3 length: 15 residues. Deletions cut 4 bases from V and 5 bases from J, with 18 bases between. The DNA of the CDR3 is TGCGCCAGCAGCCCGACCGGGAGCAGTTTTGAGACCCAGTACTTC. It translates to CASSPTGSSFETQYF. The whole variable domain, filled in from reference TRBV5-1 and TRBJ2-5, reads KAGVTQTPRYLIKTRGQQVTLSCSPISGHRSVSWYQQTPGQGLQFLFEYFSETQRNKGNFPGRFSGRQFSNSRSEMNVSTLELGDSALYLCASSPTGSSFETQYFGPGTRLLVL.

The rearrangement links TRBV7-2 to TRBJ2-5; D is ambiguous. Germline V gene sequence: CDR1 SGHTA, CDR2 FQGNSA. The CDR3 runs to 13 residues. V lost 8 bases and J 4 bases, leaving 14 bases between the germline ends. The CDR3 region is CASHRGVGETQYF. As DNA, the CDR3 is TGTGCCAGCCACCGTGGGGTGGGAGAGACCCAGTACTTC.